The clone carrying this TCR beta chain came up a few times. Its antigen is currently unknown. CDR3 length equals 14 residues. Germline V CDR1 and CDR2: SNHLY, FYNNEI. The V end was cut by 6 bases, the J end by 4 bases, with 15 bases between. The entry originates in a study of PD-1 blockade in classical Hodgkin lymphoma. Study outcomes and limitations: Diversity in CD4+ TCRs, unlike that measured in CD8+ TCRs, had risen significantly by C4D1. Newly diagnosed patients reportedly had lower baseline TCR diversity than healthy donors.

Profiling relied on immunoSEQ multiplex PCR, and the TCRdb table lists in-frame clones only, not all of them. The sample yields some 21,000 clones, over 70% seen once. In every patient, relapse followed autologous stem cell transplantation, while exposure to brentuximab vedotin differed. Sequences were derived from peripheral blood mononuclear cells (PBMCs), sampled at baseline. This rearrangement joins TRBV2 to TRBJ1-1; a possible D gene is TRBD1 (6 bases). This receptor was identified in a human donor with classical Hodgkin lymphoma. CDR3 in amino acids: CASSKYRESTEAFF. The CDR3 bases are TGTGCCAGCAGCAAGTACAGGGAAAGCACTGAAGCTTTCTTT.